Below, 26 T cell receptor beta chains from the same sample are listed, as sequenced in a study of blood T cell repertoires in COVID-19. Profiling relied on immunoSEQ multiplex PCR, and the TCRdb table lists in-frame clones only, not all of them. The sample lists roughly 280,000 clones; more than 85% were seen once. Material for sequencing was peripheral blood. These receptors originate from a woman aged 60-70 years with COVID-19, enrolled during active disease.

The chain links TRBV14 to TRBJ2-7; D is possibly TRBD1 (5 bases). V lost 6 bases, J lost 9 bases, and 15 bases lay in between. Germline CDR1 SGHDN, CDR2 FVKESK. The CDR3 length is 12 residues. The CDR3 coding sequence is TGTGCCAGCAGTATAGGGGCCGGCGGGCAGTACTTC. Protein product: CASSIGAGGQYF.

The J gene is TRBJ2-1, the V gene TRBV4-1, with 14 bases aligning to TRBD2. The trim removed 1 base at V and 7 bases at J, leaving 9 bases unmatched. The CDR3 contains 18 residues. Germline CDR1 reads MGHRA; CDR2 reads YSYEKL. CDR3 DNA: TGCGCCAGCAGCCAAGCCGCTCCGGGACTAGCGGGAGCGAATGAGCAGTTCTTC. Amino acid sequence: CASSQAAPGLAGANEQFF.

The gene calls are TRBV5-1 and TRBJ2-5, with 7 bases fitting TRBD2. The germline V gene encodes CDR1 SGHRS and CDR2 YFSETQ. Trimming took 5 bases from V and 4 from J; bases not matched to a gene: 8. There are 14 residues in the CDR3. This chain's CDR3 is CASRREAGLETQYF. The CDR3 DNA reads TGCGCCAGCAGACGGGAGGCGGGACTAGAGACCCAGTACTTC.

The gene calls are TRBV27 and TRBJ1-2; D gene uncertain. Germline V gene sequence: CDR1 MNHEY, CDR2 SMNVEV (reference sequence). The CDR3 runs 14 residues. Trimming removed 6 bases from V and 0 bases from J, with 11 bases in between. For the CDR3, the DNA is TGTGCCAGCAGGGAGCCCAGCACTAACTATGGCTACACCTTC. It specifies CASREPSTNYGYTF.

The CDR3 is CASSDTGTPNSPLHF. CDR3 bases: TGTGCCAGCAGCGATACCGGGACTCCGAATTCACCCCTCCACTTT. The chain has TRBV5-6 and TRBJ1-6, with a possible D match to TRBD1 (5 bases). V lost 4 bases and J lost 7, with 15 bases in between. There are 15 residues in the CDR3. CDR1 is SGHDT, CDR2 YYEEEE, per germline.

The V call is TRBV4-2, the J call TRBJ2-5; 9 bases fit TRBD2. The CDR3 length is 14 residues. V dropped 0 bases and J dropped 9; count of bases not matched to a gene: 5. Germline CDR1 is LGHNA and CDR2 is YNFKEQ. This CDR3 is CASSQDLAGGAQYF. The CDR3 coding sequence is TGTGCCAGCAGCCAAGATCTGGCGGGAGGGGCCCAGTACTTC.

The chain employs TRBV7-8 and TRBJ2-2, with 7 bases that match TRBD2. CDR1 and CDR2 from the germline V gene are SGHVS and FQNEAQ. The V gene end was trimmed by 5 bases and the J gene end by 5 bases; junction bases not matched to a gene: 14. CDR3 length: 17 residues. The CDR3 DNA reads as TGTGCCAGCAGCCCTGGCCCCATCAGCGGGGTAACCGGGGAGCTGTTTTTT. Its translation: CASSPGPISGVTGELFF.

The chain recombines TRBV9 with TRBJ2-3; possible D gene TRBD2, 6 bases. CDR1 and CDR2 from the germline V gene are SGDLS and YYNGEE. This CDR3 comprises 16 residues. Between the trimmed V and J ends, which lost 4 bases and 6 bases, there was a span of 21 bases. The CDR3 DNA reads as TGTGCCAGCAGCTTGTACAGTAGCGGTGGGACCGATACGCAGTATTTT. Translating it yields CASSLYSSGGTDTQYF.

The V call is TRBV5-1, the J call TRBJ2-1; 7 nucleotides align to TRBD1. V shed 7 bases, J shed 10 bases, and the junction held 11 bases outside the gene matches. Germline CDR1 and CDR2: SGHRS and YFSETQ. The CDR3 loop spans 13 amino acids. As DNA, the CDR3 is TGCGCCAGCGGGAAGGGGGCTTTTCGGGAGCAGTTCTTC. Amino acids: CASGKGAFREQFF.

In DNA, the CDR3 is TGCGCCAGCAGCCAAGATAGGACAGGGGGAACTCAGCCCCAGCATTTT. Translated, it gives CASSQDRTGGTQPQHF. The genes are TRBV4-1 and TRBJ1-5, with 10 bases matching TRBD1. Germline trimming cut 0 bases from V and 6 bases from J; bases unmatched to any gene: 5. Germline V CDR1 and CDR2: MGHRA, YSYEKL. This CDR3 has 16 residues.

The J gene is TRBJ2-7, the V gene TRBV5-1; possible D gene TRBD1, 6 bases. The CDR3 runs 14 residues. Looked up from germline, CDR1 is SGHRS and CDR2 is YFSETQ. V was pared by 1 base and J by 2 bases, with 10 bases between. CDR3 residues: CASSLTGIPYEQYF. The CDR3 DNA follows: TGCGCCAGCAGCTTGACAGGGATCCCCTACGAGCAGTACTTC.

The chain links TRBV30 to TRBJ1-2, with 8 bases that match TRBD1. Germline V CDR1 and CDR2: GTSNPN, SVGIG (reference sequence). The V segment lost 7 bases and the J segment 8 bases; nucleotides outside the gene matches: 3. The CDR3 runs to 10 residues. The CDR3: CASTGGGYTF. In DNA form, the CDR3 reads TGTGCCTCTACAGGGGGAGGCTACACCTTC. Full variable domain (outside the CDR3, taken from reference TRBV30 and TRBJ1-2): SQTIHQWPATLVQPVGSPLSLECTVEGTSNPNLYWYRQAAGRGLQLLFYSVGIGQISSEVPQNLSASRPQDRQFILSSKKLLLSDSGFYLCASTGGGYTFGSGTRLTVV.

J is TRBJ1-1 and V is TRBV28; D is unclear. In germline, CDR1 is MDHEN, CDR2 SYDVKM. Trimming pared 6 bases from V and 0 bases from J, leaving 14 bases between. CDR3 size: 15 residues. The DNA of the CDR3 is TGTGCCAGCAGCCCCGCCAACGGGGTGAACACTGAAGCTTTCTTT. This gives the protein CASSPANGVNTEAFF. Complete variable domain (other parts from reference TRBV28 and TRBJ1-1): DVKVTQSSRYLVKRTGEKVFLECVQDMDHENMFWYRQDPGLGLRLIYFSYDVKMKEKGDIPEGYSVSREKKERFSLILESASTNQTSMYLCASSPANGVNTEAFFGQGTRLTVV.

This clone was counted at least ten times. The CDR3: CASSNPGLRGGQETQYF. The CDR3 DNA sequence: TGTGCCAGTAGTAACCCAGGTCTACGGGGGGGACAAGAGACCCAGTACTTC. The V gene is TRBV19, the J gene TRBJ2-5; 8 positions agree with TRBD2. CDR3 length equals 17 residues. V gave up 4 bases and J gave up 2 bases; unmatched junction bases: 12. In germline, CDR1 is LNHDA, CDR2 SQIVND (reference sequence).

The genes are TRBV9 and TRBJ2-2; possibly TRBD1 for D (5 bases). The CDR3 loop spans 16 amino acids. Germline CDR1 and CDR2: SGDLS and YYNGEE. V gave up 5 bases and J gave up 0 bases, with 14 bases separating them. The CDR3 nucleotides are TGTGCCAGCAGTGCCCAGGGAAGTCCGAACACCGGGGAGCTGTTTTTT. The encoded protein is CASSAQGSPNTGELFF.

The rearrangement uses TRBV6-1 and TRBJ2-5, with D perhaps TRBD2 (5 bases). The CDR3 loop spans 13 amino acids. The ends were cut back, 3 bases at V and 5 bases at J, with 10 bases in the middle. Germline values: CDR1 MNHNS, CDR2 SASEGT. The CDR3 sequence is CASSERGLETQYF. CDR3 nucleotide sequence: TGTGCCAGCAGTGAGCGAGGGTTGGAGACCCAGTACTTC.

V usage is TRBV3-1 (or the pseudogene TRBV3-2) and J usage is TRBJ2-1, with 9 bases lining up with TRBD2. With V trimmed by 1 base and J by 8 bases, 6 bases remained unmatched. This CDR3 is built from 15 residues. In germline, CDR1 is LGHDT, CDR2 YNNKEL (reference sequence). The CDR3 sequence: CASSQAGLAIDEQFF. DNA of the CDR3: TGTGCCAGCAGCCAAGCGGGACTAGCTATCGATGAGCAGTTCTTC.

The rearrangement joins TRBV3-1 (or the pseudogene TRBV3-2) to TRBJ2-3, with 9 positions matching TRBD1. This CDR3 comprises 14 residues. Looked up from germline, CDR1 is LGHDT and CDR2 is YNNKEL (reference sequence). The J segment lost 3 bases and the V segment lost 4 bases, leaving 2 bases of the junction unmatched. Written as DNA, the CDR3 is TGTGCCAGCAGCCTCGGGACAGGGACAGATACGCAGTATTTT. This sequence encodes CASSLGTGTDTQYF.

This chain uses TRBV28 with TRBJ2-5; 11 bases align to TRBD2. The trim removed 4 bases at V and 4 bases at J, leaving 11 bases unmatched. Looked up from germline, CDR1 is MDHEN and CDR2 is SYDVKM. The CDR3 has 17 residues. CDR3 sequence: CASSSTRLAGFVETQYF. The CDR3 DNA follows: TGTGCCAGCAGTTCCACCAGACTAGCGGGATTCGTAGAGACCCAGTACTTC. Drawing the rest from reference TRBV28 and TRBJ2-5, the complete variable domain is DVKVTQSSRYLVKRTGEKVFLECVQDMDHENMFWYRQDPGLGLRLIYFSYDVKMKEKGDIPEGYSVSREKKERFSLILESASTNQTSMYLCASSSTRLAGFVETQYFGPGTRLLVL.

The chain has TRBV18 and TRBJ1-4; TRBD1 is a possible D gene (6 bases). Germline V CDR1 and CDR2: KGHSH, LQKENI. The CDR3 runs to 14 residues. The germline V and J ends were trimmed by 4 bases and 7 bases, with 13 bases remaining between them. CDR3 sequence reads: CASSHQGTGEKLFF. In nucleotides, the CDR3 is TGTGCCAGCTCACACCAGGGGACCGGTGAAAAACTGTTTTTT.

The V gene is TRBV7-8, the J gene TRBJ1-5; TRBD1 might be the D (6 bases). The CDR3 runs 16 residues. CDR1 and CDR2 (germline): SGHVS, FQNEAQ. Trimming removed 5 bases from V and 5 bases from J, with 19 bases in between. The CDR3 DNA reads TGTGCCAGCAGCAACCTTGGACAGAGCAACTATCAGCCCCAGCATTTT. Translating gives CASSNLGQSNYQPQHF.

The sample holds one count of this clone. V and J are TRBV5-6 and TRBJ1-1; the D is unclear. V was clipped by 1 base and J by 0 bases, with 4 bases between them. This CDR3 comprises 13 residues. CDR1 SGHDT and CDR2 YYEEEE come from the germline V gene. CDR3 DNA: TGTGCCAGCAGCTTGAATATGAACACTGAAGCTTTCTTT. This translates into CASSLNMNTEAFF.

This clone was seen a handful of times. The same CDR3 can be traced to other DNA sequences in this sample. The J gene is TRBJ1-2, the V gene TRBV5-1, with TRBD1 as a possible D gene (6 bases). In germline, CDR1 is SGHRS, CDR2 YFSETQ. The ends were cut back, 4 bases at V and 2 bases at J, with 9 bases in the middle. The CDR3 extends over 13 amino acids. The CDR3, as DNA: TGCGCCAGCAGCCCCGGACAGAACTATGGCTACACCTTC. Protein product: CASSPGQNYGYTF. Full variable domain (remainder filled in from reference TRBV5-1 and TRBJ1-2): KAGVTQTPRYLIKTRGQQVTLSCSPISGHRSVSWYQQTPGQGLQFLFEYFSETQRNKGNFPGRFSGRQFSNSRSEMNVSTLELGDSALYLCASSPGQNYGYTFGSGTRLTVV.

This clone occurred a few times. The chain couples TRBV19 to TRBJ1-2, with TRBD1 identical over 9 bases. This CDR3 contains 16 residues. Looked up from germline, CDR1 is LNHDA and CDR2 is SQIVND (reference sequence). V dropped 7 bases and J dropped 8; count of bases not matched to a gene: 17. CDR3 sequence reads: CASTRAGQGGPGGYTF. The DNA of the CDR3 is TGTGCCAGTACCCGAGCGGGACAGGGTGGTCCCGGGGGCTACACCTTC.

The rearrangement joins TRBV9 to TRBJ2-2; 9 positions agree with TRBD2. Per the germline V gene, CDR1 is SGDLS and CDR2 is YYNGEE. There are 16 residues in the CDR3. Trimming removed 0 bases from V and 7 bases from J; junction bases left unmatched: 7. The CDR3 sequence is CASSVAEREVGGELFF. The CDR3 DNA sequence: TGTGCCAGCAGCGTAGCGGAGCGGGAGGTTGGCGGGGAGCTGTTTTTT.

The gene calls are TRBV27 and TRBJ1-2; 7 positions agree with TRBD1. The CDR3 covers 17 residues. From germline, CDR1 is MNHEY and CDR2 SMNVEV (reference sequence). With 5 bases clipped from V and 3 bases from J, the junction kept 15 bases outside the gene matches. CDR3 region: CASSLDGDRPFDYGYTF. The CDR3 nucleotides are TGTGCCAGCAGTCTCGACGGGGACAGACCCTTCGACTATGGCTACACCTTC.